One and the same sample provided the 32 T cell receptor beta chains below, sequenced in a study of spatial heterogeneity in lung cancer (dated by TCRdb to between 2017 and 2020). The intended sense of this specimen's time point label: sample taken at primary tumor resection. Without any cell sorting, TCR sequencing was performed on whole RNA extracted either from tumor and nontumor lung tissue or from cryopreserved PBMC samples. Receptor amplification or capture employed 5' RACE. These reads were obtained on a NextSeq 500. Using fastp trimming at Q25 and MiXCR clonotype assembly, TCRdb reanalyzed the public sequencing data and kept in-frame beta chains. A single entry per CDR3 protein holds the most common genes and DNA from its merged rows. This sample holds about 4,400 distinct CDR3 sequences; 34% were observed only once. The top ten hold 35% to 40% of the sample. Specimen: PBMCs, collected at surgery. The receptor set was obtained from a male donor with early-stage non-small cell lung cancer.

Details on this clonotype: This beta chain appears as a stray read in a library generated for alpha chains; its size is not informative. The chain employs TRBV29-1 and TRBJ2-1; 9 bases align to TRBD2. Germline CDR1 SQVTM, CDR2 ANQGSEA. This CDR3 comprises 15 residues. The trim removed 5 bases at V and 6 bases at J, leaving 11 bases unmatched. The CDR3 is CSVNVLGGRGNEQFF. CDR3 sequence (DNA): TGCAGCGTTAACGTTCTTGGCGGGAGGGGCAATGAGCAGTTCTTC.

In regard to this clonotype: This beta chain turned up in a library designed for alpha chains; as an off-target read, its abundance says little. Here the CDR3 DNA reads TGTGCCAGCAGTTTTGGGCGGGCGGATACGCAGTATTTT. It encodes CASSFGRADTQYF. The rearrangement joins TRBV27 to TRBJ2-3; weak D call: TRBD2 (5 bases). The CDR3 runs 13 residues. V lost 3 bases and J lost 6, with 10 bases in between. Germline loops: CDR1 MNHEY, CDR2 SMNVEV (reference sequence).

This clonotype was detected only a few times. Because this beta chain is a stray read in a library intended to capture alpha chains, its abundance should not be given much weight. The chain recombines TRBV6-5 with TRBJ2-7, with unresolved D. The germline V gene encodes CDR1 MNHEY and CDR2 SVGAGI. V lost 0 bases and J lost 2, with 11 bases in between. CDR3 size: 15 residues. CDR3 protein: CASSYSTLGAYEQYF. CDR3 coding DNA: TGTGCCAGCAGTTACTCAACCCTAGGCGCCTACGAGCAGTACTTC.

This clonotype turned up a few times. The library was built for alpha chains, so this beta chain is an off-target read and its size means little. The chain is built from TRBV27 and TRBJ2-5, with unresolved D. The germline CDR1 and CDR2 sequences are MNHEY and SMNVEV (reference sequence). The V end was cut by 5 bases, the J end by 2 bases, with 9 bases between. This CDR3 has 13 amino acids. This chain's CDR3 is CASSRVVQETQYF. In DNA form, the CDR3 reads TGTGCCAGCAGTCGGGTTGTACAAGAGACCCAGTACTTC.

Regarding this clonotype: With the library built for alpha chains, this beta chain is off target and its frequency is not meaningful. This chain joins TRBV19 and TRBJ2-1, with D hard to call. V dropped 3 bases and J dropped 8 bases, with 11 bases sitting between them. In germline, CDR1 is LNHDA, CDR2 SQIVND (reference sequence). The CDR3 is made up of 13 amino acids. For the CDR3, the DNA is TGTGCCAGTAGTATGTTGACGGTCGATGAGCAGTTCTTC. Translating it yields CASSMLTVDEQFF.

This clonotype rates as medium-sized (0.01 to 0.1%). This beta chain was picked up by a library intended for alpha chains and is off target, so its count carries little meaning. The CDR3 loop is CASSYRLAGNYEQYF. CDR3 bases: TGCGCCAGCAGTTACAGACTAGCGGGAAATTACGAGCAGTACTTC. The V gene is TRBV5-1, the J gene TRBJ2-7; 11 bases are a match to TRBD2. The V and J ends lost 5 bases and 4 bases, in that order; junction bases with no gene match: 8. The V gene's germline CDR1 is SGHRS and CDR2 YFSETQ. The CDR3 has 15 residues.

This clonotype appeared a few times. This beta chain is off target for a library built for alpha chains, so its abundance means little. DNA for the CDR3: TGCAGCGTCCACCGAGGCGGGGAGCTGTTTTTT. Translation: CSVHRGGELFF. The chain carries TRBV29-1 and TRBJ2-2; D unresolved. The V and J ends lost 6 bases and 7 bases respectively, with 9 bases between them. The CDR3 has 11 residues. Per germline, CDR1 SQVTM and CDR2 ANQGSEA.

This clonotype is classed as medium-sized. This beta chain slipped into a library made for alpha chains as a stray read, so its size is not meaningful. In DNA form, the CDR3 reads TGTGCCAGCAGTTTAATAGCGGGAGTCTACGAGCAGTACTTC. As protein: CASSLIAGVYEQYF. The chain is built from TRBV27 and TRBJ2-7; 9 bases match TRBD2. CDR1 and CDR2 (germline): MNHEY, SMNVEV (reference sequence). The V gene end was trimmed by 2 bases and the J gene end by 3 bases; junction bases not matched to a gene: 2. There are 14 residues in the CDR3.

This clonotype was detected only once. For a library built for alpha chains, this beta chain is a stray read; little rests on its size. The chain couples TRBV30 to TRBJ2-2, with TRBD2 as a possible D gene (5 bases). The CDR3 sequence is 14 residues long. Germline CDR1 is GTSNPN and CDR2 is SVGIG (reference sequence). With 3 bases removed from V and 4 bases from J, the gap between germline ends came to 12 bases. The CDR3 coding sequence is TGTGCCTGGAGGAAGGGAGAAGTCACCGGGGAGCTGTTTTTT. Encoded protein: CAWRKGEVTGELFF.

Concerning this clonotype itself: Because the library targeted alpha chains, this beta chain is an off-target read whose size means little. The chain uses TRBV6-4 and TRBJ2-1; D is uncertain. Germline CDR1 and CDR2: MRHNA and SNTAGT. This CDR3 contains 13 residues. V dropped 6 bases and J dropped 7 bases, with 13 bases sitting between them. CDR3 bases: TGTGCCAGCAGCCTGACTTGGACGAATGAGCAGTTCTTC. Translation gives CASSLTWTNEQFF.

This clonotype was seen only a few times. This beta chain is a stray read from a library made for alpha chains; its abundance is not meaningful. This chain connects TRBV28 to TRBJ2-7; D may be TRBD1 or TRBD2 (5 bases each). This CDR3 spans 14 amino acids. The V gene lost 1 base and the J gene lost 3 bases, with 10 bases spanning the gap. Germline CDR1 and CDR2: MDHEN and SYDVKM. The CDR3 nucleotides read TGTGCCAGCAGTTTATCGTGGGACCGCTACGAGCAGTACTTC. Encoded protein: CASSLSWDRYEQYF.

Concerning this clonotype: This beta chain came through as a stray read in a library set up for alpha chains, and its size says little. The chain is built from TRBV7-9 and TRBJ2-7, with D possibly matching TRBD2 (6 bases). Trimming took off 5 bases at V and 0 bases at J, with 8 bases between the two ends. The CDR3 runs 13 residues. The germline CDR1 and CDR2 sequences are SEHNR and FQNEAQ (reference sequence). The CDR3 sequence: CASSGGTSYEQYF. DNA for the CDR3: TGTGCCAGCAGCGGGGGGACCTCCTACGAGCAGTACTTC.

To note about this clonotype: This beta chain is a stray read from a library made for alpha chains; its abundance is not meaningful. V is TRBV29-1 and J is TRBJ2-3; 9 nucleotides align to TRBD1. The ends lost 4 bases at V and 0 bases at J; junction bases unmatched: 5. Germline V gene lookup returns CDR1 SQVTM and CDR2 ANQGSEA. The CDR3 is 15 amino acids. CDR3 DNA: TGCAGCGTTGCAGGACAGGGGTCTAGCACAGATACGCAGTATTTT. The encoded protein is CSVAGQGSSTDTQYF.

This clonotype came up a few times. This beta chain is a stray sequence in a library constructed for alpha chains; its clone size is not meaningful. The chain has TRBV10-3 and TRBJ2-7; D perhaps matches TRBD1 (6 bases). The CDR3 has 15 amino acids. The germline V gene has CDR1 ENHRY and CDR2 SYGVKD. V lost 3 bases and J 3 bases, leaving 15 bases between the germline ends. Written as DNA, the CDR3 is TGTGCCATCAGTGATAAGGGGGACATCAGCTACGAGCAGTACTTC. Amino acid sequence: CAISDKGDISYEQYF.

Turning to this clonotype: A library made for alpha chains picked up this beta chain off target, so its size means little. The chain is built from TRBV3-1 and TRBJ2-5; possibly TRBD1 for D (5 bases). V was clipped by 4 bases and J by 1 base, with 10 bases between them. There are 14 residues in the CDR3. The germline gives CDR1 LGHDT, CDR2 YNNKEL (reference sequence). Written as DNA, the CDR3 is TGTGCCAGCAGCCCTCCAGGGTTCCAAGAGACCCAGTACTTC. It yields the protein CASSPPGFQETQYF.

This clonotype occurred a few times. The library was built for alpha chains, so this beta chain is an off-target read and its size means little. This chain links TRBV10-3 with TRBJ2-5; D gene ambiguous. The CDR3 length is 13 residues. Germline V CDR1 and CDR2: ENHRY, SYGVKD. V lost 2 bases and J 7 bases, leaving 11 bases between the germline ends. DNA for the CDR3: TGTGCCATCAGTGAGGGGCCACCTGGGACCCAGTACTTC. Translation: CAISEGPPGTQYF.

As regards this clonotype: The library was prepared for alpha chains; this beta chain is a stray read, so its frequency means little. The rearrangement links TRBV29-1 to TRBJ2-7; D call uncertain. Germline-derived CDR1 and CDR2 are SQVTM and ANQGSEA. With 2 bases removed from V and 2 bases from J, the gap between germline ends came to 10 bases. The length of the CDR3 is 13 residues. The CDR3 sequence: CSVEWAGAYEQYF. CDR3 in DNA: TGCAGCGTTGAATGGGCCGGAGCCTACGAGCAGTACTTC.

With regard to this clonotype: For a library built for alpha chains, this beta chain is a stray read; little rests on its size. The rearrangement uses TRBV29-1 and TRBJ2-1, with D perhaps given as TRBD1 or TRBD2 (5 bases each). From germline, CDR1 is SQVTM and CDR2 ANQGSEA. Trimming stripped 7 bases from V and 6 bases from J, with 10 bases between. The CDR3 runs to 11 residues. The CDR3 spells CSGLRGNEQFF. In DNA form, the CDR3 reads TGCAGCGGACTGAGGGGCAATGAGCAGTTCTTC.

With respect to this clonotype: This beta chain slipped into a library made for alpha chains as a stray read, so its size is not meaningful. The rearrangement links TRBV5-1 to TRBJ2-7, with TRBD2 matching 8 bases. The CDR3 is made up of 15 amino acids. The trim removed 2 bases at V and 2 bases at J, leaving 6 bases unmatched. CDR1 and CDR2 from the germline V gene are SGHRS and YFSETQ. CDR3 nucleotide sequence: TGCGCCAGCAGCTTTCTAACGGGAGGGCCCTACGAGCAGTACTTC. This translates into CASSFLTGGPYEQYF.

Points on this clonotype: No DNA is shown, since the ends of the CDR3 on it are uncertain; the CDR3 is the one TCRdb lists. This beta chain slipped into a library made for alpha chains as a stray read, so its size is not meaningful. J is TRBJ2-3 and V is TRBV28; the listed D gene, TRBD2, was not tested against the DNA. The CDR3 is 17 residues long, counting both termini. CDR1 MDHEN and CDR2 SYDVKM come from the germline V gene. CDR3: CASSFGSGEGGTDTQYF.

A remark on this clonotype: A library made for alpha chains picked up this beta chain off target, so its size means little. The chain uses TRBV29-1 and TRBJ1-2; 9 nucleotides line up with TRBD1. The germline V gene encodes CDR1 SQVTM and CDR2 ANQGSEA. V was pared by 0 bases and J by 7 bases, with 6 bases of the junction left unmatched. The CDR3 extends over 14 amino acids. CDR3 DNA: TGCAGCGTTGAAGAAGGACAGGGGACGGCTGGCTACACCTTC. As protein: CSVEEGQGTAGYTF. Full variable domain (rest looked up from reference TRBV29-1 and TRBJ1-2): SAVISQKPSRDICQRGTSLTIQCQVDSQVTMMFWYRQQPGQSLTLIATANQGSEATYESGFVIDKFPISRPNLTFSTLTVSNMSPEDSSIYLCSVEEGQGTAGYTFGSGTRLTVV.

As for this clonotype: Being off target in a library aimed at alpha chains, this beta chain has a size of little meaning. The rearrangement uses TRBV7-9 and TRBJ1-1; possible D gene TRBD1, 6 bases. CDR1 and CDR2 from the germline V gene are SEHNR and FQNEAQ (reference sequence). This CDR3 contains 15 residues. V was clipped by 0 bases and J by 1 base, with 9 bases between them. The CDR3 reads CASSLAGAPNTEAFF. The DNA of the CDR3 is TGTGCCAGCAGCTTAGCGGGGGCCCCGAACACTGAAGCTTTCTTT.

A remark on this clonotype: The size of this beta chain means little, since it is a stray read in a library made for alpha chains. The chain uses TRBV4-1 and TRBJ2-2; D is uncertain. Germline-derived CDR1 and CDR2 are MGHRA and YSYEKL. CDR3 length: 13 amino acids. The V gene lost 4 bases and the J gene lost 6 bases, with 9 bases spanning the gap. CDR3 DNA sequence: TGCGCCAGCAGCCCCCCGACGGCCGGGGAGCTGTTTTTT. Encoded protein: CASSPPTAGELFF.

As regards this clonotype: This beta chain came through as a stray read in a library set up for alpha chains, and its size says little. The chain combines TRBV7-8 with TRBJ2-1; 8 bases match TRBD2. V lost 0 bases, J lost 0 bases, and 7 bases stayed unmatched. Germline V gene sequence: CDR1 SGHVS, CDR2 FQNEAQ. The length of the CDR3 is 18 residues. CDR3 amino acids: CASSLAISGSLSYNEQFF. In DNA, the CDR3 is TGTGCCAGCAGCTTAGCGATAAGCGGGAGCCTCTCCTACAATGAGCAGTTCTTC.

This clonotype was found a few times. This beta chain lies outside the target of a library built for alpha chains; its clone size means little. V and J are TRBV12-3 or TRBV12-4 and TRBJ2-5, with TRBD2 matching 12 bases. After removal of 4 bases from V and 7 bases from J, the junction contained 7 bases not matched to a gene. The CDR3 consists of 15 residues. CDR3 in DNA: TGTGCCAGCAGTTCTGGACTAGCGGGATTGGTGACCCAGTACTTC. Its translation is CASSSGLAGLVTQYF.

In its sample, this clonotype is medium-sized. A library prepared for alpha chains yielded this beta chain as an off-target read; its size is of little meaning. The chain combines TRBV7-7 with TRBJ2-7; 10 positions agree with TRBD1. The junction had 3 bases not matched to a gene; V was cut back by 5 bases and J by 5 bases. The V gene's germline CDR1 is SSHAT and CDR2 FNYEAQ (reference sequence). There are 13 residues in the CDR3. The CDR3 coding sequence is TGTGCCAGCAGCCTGGACAGGGGGGACGAGCAGTACTTC. Translation: CASSLDRGDEQYF.

Only a few counts were recorded for this clonotype. This beta chain is a stray read from a library made for alpha chains; its abundance is not meaningful. The CDR3 spells CASSQLAGFTDTQYF. CDR3 bases: TGTGCCAGCAGCCAACTAGCGGGTTTCACAGATACGCAGTATTTT. The chain uses TRBV7-3 and TRBJ2-3, with 9 bases fitting TRBD2. Trimming cost V 5 bases and J 2 bases; bases outside gene matches: 5. The CDR3 sequence is 15 residues long. The V gene's germline CDR1 is SGHTA and CDR2 FQGTGA. The variable domain in full, completed from reference TRBV7-3 and TRBJ2-3, reads GAGVSQTPSNKVTEKGKYVELRCDPISGHTALYWYRQSLGQGPEFLIYFQGTGAADDSGLPNDRFFAVRPEGSVSTLKIQRTERGDSAVYLCASSQLAGFTDTQYFGPGTRLTVL.

With regard to this clonotype: This beta chain slipped into a library made for alpha chains as a stray read, so its size is not meaningful. The chain couples TRBV24-1 to TRBJ2-2, with TRBD2 matching over 12 bases. There are 17 residues in the CDR3. Germline-derived CDR1 and CDR2 are KGHDR and SFDVKD. Trimming removed 6 bases from V and 4 bases from J; junction bases left unmatched: 8. The CDR3 protein is CATSHPSGREVTGELFF. The CDR3 DNA reads TGTGCCACCAGTCACCCTAGCGGGAGGGAGGTCACCGGGGAGCTGTTTTTT.

This clonotype was counted once. A library prepared for alpha chains yielded this beta chain as an off-target read; its size is of little meaning. The chain carries TRBV2 and TRBJ2-7; D not resolved. The CDR3 consists of 13 residues. CDR1 and CDR2 from the germline V gene are SNHLY and FYNNEI. With 7 bases removed from V and 2 bases from J, the gap between germline ends came to 12 bases. CDR3 loop: CASTSLHTYEQYF. In DNA form, the CDR3 reads TGTGCCAGCACGAGCCTACACACCTACGAGCAGTACTTC.

Regarding this clonotype: This beta chain is a stray read from a library made for alpha chains; its abundance is not meaningful. V usage is TRBV27 and J usage is TRBJ2-3; possibly TRBD1 or TRBD2 for D (6 bases each). In germline, CDR1 is MNHEY, CDR2 SMNVEV (reference sequence). This CDR3 has 14 residues. Deletions cut 8 bases from V and 2 bases from J, with 14 bases between. The CDR3 loop is CASGGTTHTDTQYF. CDR3 nucleotide sequence: TGTGCCAGCGGCGGGACAACCCACACAGATACGCAGTATTTT.

This clonotype is categorized as medium-sized. For a library built for alpha chains, this beta chain is a stray read; little rests on its size. The chain has TRBV27 and TRBJ2-7; 9 positions match TRBD1. From germline, CDR1 is MNHEY and CDR2 SMNVEV (reference sequence). After removal of 6 bases from V and 6 bases from J, the junction contained 15 bases not matched to a gene. This CDR3 has 16 residues. The chain's CDR3 is CASSSSAGTGFLEQYF. CDR3 DNA sequence: TGTGCCAGCAGCTCGTCCGCCGGGACAGGGTTCCTCGAGCAGTACTTC.

A word on this clonotype: This beta chain came through as a stray read in a library set up for alpha chains, and its size says little. The gene calls are TRBV29-1 and TRBJ2-1; 13 nucleotides match TRBD2. V was clipped by 7 bases and J by 1 base; unmatched bases: 10. Looked up from germline, CDR1 is SQVTM and CDR2 is ANQGSEA. CDR3 size: 17 residues. CDR3 region: CSGGLAGLSGSYNEQFF. DNA of the CDR3: TGCAGCGGGGGACTAGCGGGATTATCCGGGTCCTACAATGAGCAGTTCTTC.